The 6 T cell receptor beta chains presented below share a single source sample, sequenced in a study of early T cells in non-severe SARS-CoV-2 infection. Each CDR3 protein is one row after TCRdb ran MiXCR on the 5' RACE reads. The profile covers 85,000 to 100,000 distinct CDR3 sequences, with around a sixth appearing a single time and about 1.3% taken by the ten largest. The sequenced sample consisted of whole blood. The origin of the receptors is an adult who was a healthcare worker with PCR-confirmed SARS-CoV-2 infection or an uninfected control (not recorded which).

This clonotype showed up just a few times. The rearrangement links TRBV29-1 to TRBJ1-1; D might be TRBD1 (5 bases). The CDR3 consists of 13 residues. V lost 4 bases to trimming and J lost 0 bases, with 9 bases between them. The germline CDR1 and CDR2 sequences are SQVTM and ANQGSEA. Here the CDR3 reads CSVVGVLNTEAFF. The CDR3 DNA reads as TGCAGCGTTGTGGGGGTCTTGAACACTGAAGCTTTCTTT.

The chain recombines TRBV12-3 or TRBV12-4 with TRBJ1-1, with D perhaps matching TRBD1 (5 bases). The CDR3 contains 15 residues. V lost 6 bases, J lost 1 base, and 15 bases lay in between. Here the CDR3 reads CASSILSQGNTEAFF. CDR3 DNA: TGTGCCAGCAGCATCTTATCGCAGGGGAACACTGAAGCTTTCTTT.

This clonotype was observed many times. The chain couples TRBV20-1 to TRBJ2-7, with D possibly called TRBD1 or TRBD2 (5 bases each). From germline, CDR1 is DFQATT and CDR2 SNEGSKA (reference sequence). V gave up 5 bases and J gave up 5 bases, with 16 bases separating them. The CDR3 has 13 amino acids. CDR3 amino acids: CSAPRDGAHEQYF. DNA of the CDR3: TGCAGTGCTCCCCGTGACGGGGCCCACGAGCAGTACTTC.

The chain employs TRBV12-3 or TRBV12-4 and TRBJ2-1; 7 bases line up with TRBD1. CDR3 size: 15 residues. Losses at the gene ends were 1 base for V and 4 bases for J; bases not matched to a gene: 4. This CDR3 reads CASSLGTGLYNEQFF. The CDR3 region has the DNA TGTGCCAGCAGTTTAGGGACAGGCCTTTACAATGAGCAGTTCTTC.

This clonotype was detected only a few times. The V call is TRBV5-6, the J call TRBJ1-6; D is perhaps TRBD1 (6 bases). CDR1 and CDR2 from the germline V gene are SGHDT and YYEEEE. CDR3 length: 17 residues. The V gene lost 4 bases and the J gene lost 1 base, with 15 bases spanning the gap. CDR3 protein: CASSRDIPGSYNSPLHF. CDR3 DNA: TGTGCCAGCAGCCGGGACATCCCAGGGTCCTATAATTCACCCCTCCACTTT.

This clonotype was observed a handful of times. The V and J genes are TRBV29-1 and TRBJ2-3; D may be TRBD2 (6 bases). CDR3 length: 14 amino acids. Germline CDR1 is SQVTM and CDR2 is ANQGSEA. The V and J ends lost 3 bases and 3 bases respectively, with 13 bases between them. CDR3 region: CSVDWGVRTDTQYF. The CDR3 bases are TGCAGCGTTGATTGGGGGGTAAGGACAGATACGCAGTATTTT.